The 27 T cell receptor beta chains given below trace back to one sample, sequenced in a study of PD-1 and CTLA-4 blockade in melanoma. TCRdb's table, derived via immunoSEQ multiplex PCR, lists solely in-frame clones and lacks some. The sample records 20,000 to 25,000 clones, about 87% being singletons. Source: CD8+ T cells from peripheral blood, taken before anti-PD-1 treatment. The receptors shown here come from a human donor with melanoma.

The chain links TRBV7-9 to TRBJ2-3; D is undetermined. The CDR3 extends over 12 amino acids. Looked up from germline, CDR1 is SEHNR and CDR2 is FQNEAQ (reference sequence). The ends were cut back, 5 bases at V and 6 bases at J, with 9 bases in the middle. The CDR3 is CASSPRSDTQYF. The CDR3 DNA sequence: TGTGCCAGCAGCCCCCGCTCGGATACGCAGTATTTT.

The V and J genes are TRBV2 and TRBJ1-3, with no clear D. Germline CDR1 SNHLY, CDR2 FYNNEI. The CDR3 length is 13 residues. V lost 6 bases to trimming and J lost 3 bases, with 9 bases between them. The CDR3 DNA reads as TGTGCCAGCAGGTGGACGTTTGGAAACACCATATATTTT. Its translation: CASRWTFGNTIYF.

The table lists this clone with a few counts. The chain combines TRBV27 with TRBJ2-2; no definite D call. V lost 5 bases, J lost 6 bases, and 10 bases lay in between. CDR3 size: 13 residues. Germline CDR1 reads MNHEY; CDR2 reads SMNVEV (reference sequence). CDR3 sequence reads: CASSQLPPGELFF. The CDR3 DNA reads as TGTGCCAGCAGTCAACTCCCCCCCGGGGAGCTGTTTTTT.

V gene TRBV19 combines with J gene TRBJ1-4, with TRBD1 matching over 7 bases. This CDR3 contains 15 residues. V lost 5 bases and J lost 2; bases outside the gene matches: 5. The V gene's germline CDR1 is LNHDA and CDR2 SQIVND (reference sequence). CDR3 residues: CASSRYRGTNEKLFF. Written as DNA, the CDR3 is TGTGCCAGTAGTCGATACAGGGGCACTAATGAAAAACTGTTTTTT.

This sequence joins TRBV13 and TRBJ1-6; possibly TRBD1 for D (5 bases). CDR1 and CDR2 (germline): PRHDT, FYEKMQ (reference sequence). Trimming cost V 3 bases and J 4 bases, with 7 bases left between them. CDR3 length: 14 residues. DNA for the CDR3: TGTGCCAGCAGCTTGGGGCAGTATAATTCACCCCTCCACTTT. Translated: CASSLGQYNSPLHF. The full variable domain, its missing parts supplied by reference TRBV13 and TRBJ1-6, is AAGVIQSPRHLIKEKRETATLKCYPIPRHDTVYWYQQGPGQDPQFLISFYEKMQSDKGSIPDRFSAQQFSDYHSELNMSSLELGDSALYFCASSLGQYNSPLHFGNGTRLTVT.

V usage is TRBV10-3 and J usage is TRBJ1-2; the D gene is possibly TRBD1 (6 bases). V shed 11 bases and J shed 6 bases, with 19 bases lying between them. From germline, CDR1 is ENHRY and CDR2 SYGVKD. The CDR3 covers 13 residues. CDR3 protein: CAAGGRAENGYTF. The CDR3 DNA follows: TGTGCCGCCGGGGGCAGGGCGGAGAATGGCTACACCTTC.

This CDR3 reads CASSPTGIAGAPNEQFF. In DNA form, the CDR3 reads TGTGCCAGCAGCCCGACGGGCATAGCGGGGGCTCCAAATGAGCAGTTCTTC. This rearrangement joins TRBV7-9 to TRBJ2-1, with TRBD2 matching 9 bases. Germline lookup yields CDR1 SEHNR and CDR2 FQNEAQ (reference sequence). Trimming took 5 bases from V and 7 from J; bases not matched to a gene: 15. This CDR3 comprises 17 residues.

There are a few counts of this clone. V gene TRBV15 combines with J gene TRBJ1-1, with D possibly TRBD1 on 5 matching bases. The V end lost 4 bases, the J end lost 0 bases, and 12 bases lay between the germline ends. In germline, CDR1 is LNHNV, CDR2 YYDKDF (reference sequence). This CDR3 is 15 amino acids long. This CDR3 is CATSKDRGLNTEAFF. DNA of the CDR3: TGTGCCACCAGCAAAGATAGGGGTTTGAACACTGAAGCTTTCTTT.

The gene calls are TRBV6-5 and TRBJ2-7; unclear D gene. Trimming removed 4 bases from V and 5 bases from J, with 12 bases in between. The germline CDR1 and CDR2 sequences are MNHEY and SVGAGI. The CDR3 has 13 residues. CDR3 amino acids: CASSFPGDNEQYF. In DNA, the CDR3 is TGTGCCAGCAGTTTTCCCGGCGACAACGAGCAGTACTTC.

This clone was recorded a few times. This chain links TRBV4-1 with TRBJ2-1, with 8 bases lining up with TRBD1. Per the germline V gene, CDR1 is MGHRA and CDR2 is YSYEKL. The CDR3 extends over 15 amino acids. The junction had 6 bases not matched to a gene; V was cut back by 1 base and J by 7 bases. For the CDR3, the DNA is TGCGCCAGCAGCCAAGCGCAGGGGGCGAGGAATGAGCAGTTCTTC. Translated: CASSQAQGARNEQFF.

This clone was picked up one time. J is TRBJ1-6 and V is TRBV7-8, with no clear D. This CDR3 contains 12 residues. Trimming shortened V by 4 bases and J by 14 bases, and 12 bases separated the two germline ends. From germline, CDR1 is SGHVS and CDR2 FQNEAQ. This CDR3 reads CASSSEGSTLHF. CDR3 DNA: TGTGCCAGCAGCTCCGAGGGCTCCACCCTCCACTTT. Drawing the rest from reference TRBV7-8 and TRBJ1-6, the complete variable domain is GAGVSQSPRYKVAKRGQDVALRCDPISGHVSLFWYQQALGQGPEFLTYFQNEAQLDKSGLPSDRFFAERPEGSVSTLKIQRTQQEDSAVYLCASSSEGSTLHFGNGTRLTVT.

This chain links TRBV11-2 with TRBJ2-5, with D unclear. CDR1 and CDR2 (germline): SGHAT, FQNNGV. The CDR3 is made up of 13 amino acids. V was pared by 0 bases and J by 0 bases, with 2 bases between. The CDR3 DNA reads TGTGCCAGCAGCTTAGAGTACCAAGAGACCCAGTACTTC. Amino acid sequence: CASSLEYQETQYF.

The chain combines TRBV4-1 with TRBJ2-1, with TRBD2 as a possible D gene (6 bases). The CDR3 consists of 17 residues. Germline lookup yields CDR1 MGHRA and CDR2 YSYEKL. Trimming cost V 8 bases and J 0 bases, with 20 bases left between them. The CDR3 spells CASADSGGASSYNEQFF. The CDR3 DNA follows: TGCGCCAGCGCCGATTCGGGCGGGGCAAGCTCCTACAATGAGCAGTTCTTC.

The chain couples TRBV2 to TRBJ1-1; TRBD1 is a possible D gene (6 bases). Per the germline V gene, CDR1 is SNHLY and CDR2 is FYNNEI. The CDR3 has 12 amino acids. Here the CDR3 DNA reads TGTGTCAGGGGATTGCTAAACACTGAAGCTTTCTTT. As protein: CVRGLLNTEAFF.

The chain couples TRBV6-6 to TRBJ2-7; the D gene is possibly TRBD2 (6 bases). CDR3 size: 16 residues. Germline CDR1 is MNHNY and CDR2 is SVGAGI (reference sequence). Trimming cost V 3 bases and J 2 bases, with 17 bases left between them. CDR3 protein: CASSYGVGDSAYEQYF. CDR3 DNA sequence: TGTGCCAGCAGTTATGGGGTGGGGGACTCCGCCTACGAGCAGTACTTC.

The CDR3 loop is CASSVSGGMAFF. The CDR3, as DNA: TGTGCCAGCAGCGTAAGTGGGGGGATGGCTTTCTTT. This sequence joins TRBV9 and TRBJ1-1, with a possible D match to TRBD1 (5 bases). CDR3 length equals 12 residues. V shed 1 base and J shed 11 bases, with 12 bases lying between them. Germline CDR1 is SGDLS and CDR2 is YYNGEE. The full variable domain, in which reference TRBV9 and TRBJ1-1 provide the parts outside the CDR3, is DSGVTQTPKHLITATGQRVTLRCSPRSGDLSVYWYQQSLDQGLQFLIQYYNGEERAKGNILERFSAQQFPDLHSELNLSSLELGDSALYFCASSVSGGMAFFGQGTRLTVV.

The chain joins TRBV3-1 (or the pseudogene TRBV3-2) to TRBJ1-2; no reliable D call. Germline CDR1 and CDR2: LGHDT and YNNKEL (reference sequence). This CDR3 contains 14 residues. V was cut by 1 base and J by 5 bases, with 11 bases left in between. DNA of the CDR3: TGTGCCAGCAGCCAAGTGAAAGACGCTTATGGCTACACCTTC. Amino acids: CASSQVKDAYGYTF.

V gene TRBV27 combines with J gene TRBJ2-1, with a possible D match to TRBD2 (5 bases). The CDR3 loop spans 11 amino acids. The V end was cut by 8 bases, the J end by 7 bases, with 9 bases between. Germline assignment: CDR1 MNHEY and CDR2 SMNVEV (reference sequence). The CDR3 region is CASAGGNEQFF. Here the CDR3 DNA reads TGTGCCAGCGCGGGTGGGAATGAGCAGTTCTTC.

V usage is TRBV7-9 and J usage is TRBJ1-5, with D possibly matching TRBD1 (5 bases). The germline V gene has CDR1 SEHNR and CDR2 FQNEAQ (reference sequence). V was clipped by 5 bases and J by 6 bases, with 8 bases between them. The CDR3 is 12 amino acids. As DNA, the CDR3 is TGTGCCAGCAGCCCCGGGGGTCAGCCCCAGCATTTT. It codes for CASSPGGQPQHF.

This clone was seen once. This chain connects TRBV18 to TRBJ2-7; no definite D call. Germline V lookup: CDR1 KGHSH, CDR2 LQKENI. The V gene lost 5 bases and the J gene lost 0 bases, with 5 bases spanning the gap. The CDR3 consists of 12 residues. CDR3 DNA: TGTGCCAGCTCATCGAGCTCCTACGAGCAGTACTTC. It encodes CASSSSSYEQYF.

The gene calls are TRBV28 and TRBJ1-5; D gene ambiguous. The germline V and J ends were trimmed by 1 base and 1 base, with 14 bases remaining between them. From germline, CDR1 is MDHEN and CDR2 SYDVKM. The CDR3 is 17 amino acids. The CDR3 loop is CASSLSRSSVSNQPQHF. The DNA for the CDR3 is TGTGCCAGCAGTTTATCCCGTTCTTCGGTGAGCAATCAGCCCCAGCATTTT.

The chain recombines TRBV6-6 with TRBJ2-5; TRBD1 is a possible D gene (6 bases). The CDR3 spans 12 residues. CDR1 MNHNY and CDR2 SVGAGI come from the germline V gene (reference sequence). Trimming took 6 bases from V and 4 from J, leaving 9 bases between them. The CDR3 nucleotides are TGTGCCAGCAGCCCCAGGGGAGAGACCCAGTACTTC. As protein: CASSPRGETQYF.

The CDR3 DNA reads TGCGCCAGCAGCCAAGATACCGGTGCCTCCTACGAGCAGTACTTC. Translated: CASSQDTGASYEQYF. The rearrangement uses TRBV4-3 and TRBJ2-7; D unclear. The ends were cut back, 0 bases at V and 0 bases at J, with 9 bases in the middle. Germline lookup yields CDR1 LGHNA and CDR2 YSLEER. The CDR3 totals 15 residues.

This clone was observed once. The CDR3 here is CASNEGTVYGYTF. The CDR3 DNA reads TGTGCCAGCAACGAAGGGACGGTCTATGGCTACACCTTC. This rearrangement joins TRBV6-5 to TRBJ1-2; possibly TRBD1 for D (5 bases). The CDR3 has 13 residues. Germline V lookup: CDR1 MNHEY, CDR2 SVGAGI. V was clipped by 7 bases and J by 4 bases, with 13 bases between them.

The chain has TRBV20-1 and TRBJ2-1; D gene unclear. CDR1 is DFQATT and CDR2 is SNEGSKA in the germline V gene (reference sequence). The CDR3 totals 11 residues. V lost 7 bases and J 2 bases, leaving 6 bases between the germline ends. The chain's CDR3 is CSGSPYNEQFF. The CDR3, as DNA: TGCAGTGGATCCCCCTACAATGAGCAGTTCTTC.

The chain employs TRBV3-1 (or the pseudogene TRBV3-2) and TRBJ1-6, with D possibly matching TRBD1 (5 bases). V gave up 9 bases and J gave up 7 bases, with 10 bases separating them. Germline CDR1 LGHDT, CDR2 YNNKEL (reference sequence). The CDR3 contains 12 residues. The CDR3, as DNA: TGTGCCAGTAAGAACAGGAATTCACCCCTCCACTTT. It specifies CASKNRNSPLHF.

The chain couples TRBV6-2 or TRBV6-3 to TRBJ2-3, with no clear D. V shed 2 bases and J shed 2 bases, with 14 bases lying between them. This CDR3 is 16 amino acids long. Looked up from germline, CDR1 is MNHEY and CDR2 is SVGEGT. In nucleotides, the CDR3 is TGTGCCAGCAGTTACACTCGCGACGGGCCCACAGATACGCAGTATTTT. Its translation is CASSYTRDGPTDTQYF.